The T cell receptor (beta chain) described here comes from a study of T cells in Graves' hyperthyroidism and ophthalmopathy. The germline gives CDR1 SGHNT, CDR2 YYREEE (reference sequence). Trimming cost V 0 bases and J 4 bases, with 11 bases left between them. The CDR3 has 16 amino acids. The TCR beta CDR3 regions underwent amplification using RNA transcripts as the source. The HTBI primer set was used in a first-round RT-PCR of the TCR CDR3. MiXCR, applied by TCRdb to the multiplex PCR reads, yields one record per CDR3 protein. The data contain 370,000 or so distinct CDR3 sequences, 20% to 25% of them singletons.

The chain couples TRBV5-4 to TRBJ2-6; possibly TRBD1 for D (5 bases). The TCR comes from a man in his fifties or sixties with Graves' hyperthyroidism. What was sequenced was blood. The CDR3 sequence is CASSLGRGSGANVLTF. The DNA of the CDR3 is TGTGCCAGCAGCTTGGGAAGGGGATCCGGGGCCAACGTCCTGACTTTC.